Reported below is one T cell receptor (beta chain). These data come from a study of blood T cell repertoires in COVID-19. Overall study: The United States, Italy and Spain provided the acute and convalescent COVID-19 samples. The analysed material was cDNA or gDNA that came from T cells, B-cell-depleted T cells, or PBMCs.

CDR1 and CDR2 (germline): SGHTA, FQGNSA. With 5 bases removed from V and 0 bases from J, the gap between germline ends came to 8 bases. The CDR3 totals 14 residues. In the source study's methods: Amplification with reference gene primers provided the estimates of nucleated cell counts. Assay: immunoSEQ multiplex PCR; the TCRdb copy retains only in-frame clones and omits some. V and J calls and clone size are given by that table; D and trimming were obtained from the DNA. The data show about 230,000 clones, with roughly 80% seen just once and approximately 7% held by the top ten. The sequence was collected from a woman between 50 and 59 years old with acute or convalescent COVID-19. The chain carries TRBV7-2 and TRBJ1-3; tentatively, D is TRBD1 (5 bases). Sequencing was done on a sample of peripheral blood. CDR3 residues: CASSQGLSGNTIYF. For the CDR3, the DNA is TGTGCCAGCAGCCAGGGACTCTCTGGAAACACCATATATTTT.